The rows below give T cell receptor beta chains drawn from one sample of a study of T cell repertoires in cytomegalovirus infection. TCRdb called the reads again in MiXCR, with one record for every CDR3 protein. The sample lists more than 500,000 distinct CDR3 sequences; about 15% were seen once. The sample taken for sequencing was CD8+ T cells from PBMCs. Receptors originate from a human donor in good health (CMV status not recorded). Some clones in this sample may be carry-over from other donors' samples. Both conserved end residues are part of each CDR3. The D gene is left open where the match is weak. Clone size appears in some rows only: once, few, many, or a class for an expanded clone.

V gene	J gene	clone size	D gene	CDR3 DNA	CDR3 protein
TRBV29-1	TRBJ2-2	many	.	TGCAGCGTTGAGGAGGGGAACACCGGGGAGCTGTTTTTT	CSVEEGNTGELFF
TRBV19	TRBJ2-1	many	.	TGTGCCAGTAGTCTACGCAGGGACAAGAACAATGAGCAGTTCTTC	CASSLRRDKNNEQFF
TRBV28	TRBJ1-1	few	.	TGTGCCAGCAGGCTAGGACAGCGGACTGAAGCTTTCTTT	CASRLGQRTEAFF
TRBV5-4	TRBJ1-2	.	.	TGTGCCAGCGGAACTCCCGAGACGGCAGATGGCTACACCTTC	CASGTPETADGYTF
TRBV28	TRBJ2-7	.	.	TGTGCCAGCAGTCCCACAGGGGAGGGGTCCTACGAGCAGTACTTC	CASSPTGEGSYEQYF
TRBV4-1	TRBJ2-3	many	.	TGCGCCAGCAGCCAAGATAAATCAGAGTGGGCCACAGATACGCAGTATTTT	CASSQDKSEWATDTQYF
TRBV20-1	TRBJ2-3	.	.	TGCAGTGCTAGGCGGCAGGGGTCGCGAGATACGCAGTATTTT	CSARRQGSRDTQYF
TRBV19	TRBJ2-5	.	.	TGTGCCAGTAGTATTGTAGACAGTTACCAAGAGACCCAGTACTTC	CASSIVDSYQETQYF
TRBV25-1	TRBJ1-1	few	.	TGTGCCAGCAGCGGGCCCGGACAGCTAGGCACTGAAGCTTTCTTT	CASSGPGQLGTEAFF
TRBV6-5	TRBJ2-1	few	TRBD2	TGTGCCAGCAGTGCCCAAGGACTAGCGGGACCTTACAATGAGCAGTTCTTC	CASSAQGLAGPYNEQFF
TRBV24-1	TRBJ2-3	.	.	TGTGCCACCATAACGGCCTCCCGGAATCCAGATACGCAGTATTTT	CATITASRNPDTQYF
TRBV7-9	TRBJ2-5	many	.	TGTGCCAGCAGCTTATTAGAGGAACGGCTCCAAGAGACCCAGTACTTC	CASSLLEERLQETQYF
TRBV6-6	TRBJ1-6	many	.	TGTGCCAGCAGCCCCCGGGGGCAGGGTAATTCACCCCTCCACTTT	CASSPRGQGNSPLHF
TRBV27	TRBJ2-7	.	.	TGTGCCAGCAGCTTGGACGGCAGGAGCGAGCAGTACTTC	CASSLDGRSEQYF
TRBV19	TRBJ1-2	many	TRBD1	TGTGCCAGCTCCCTGGGACAGGGGTACCTATCTAACTATGGCTACACCTTC	CASSLGQGYLSNYGYTF
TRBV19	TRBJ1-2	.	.	TGTGCCAGCTCCGGGGACCCTGCGCACTTC	CASSGDPAHF
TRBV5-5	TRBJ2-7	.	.	TGTGCCAGCAGCTTGGTACAGGGTAATCCCTACGAGCAGTACTTC	CASSLVQGNPYEQYF
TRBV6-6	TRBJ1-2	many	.	TGTGCCAGCAATCAGGGGTCCTCAATAGATGGCTACACCTTC	CASNQGSSIDGYTF
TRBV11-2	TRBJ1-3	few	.	TGTGCCAGCAGCTTAGATGGGGGGGGCCGCCACTCTGGAAACACCATATATTTT	CASSLDGGGRHSGNTIYF
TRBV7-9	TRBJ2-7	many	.	TGTGCCAGCAGCTCAGGTGGGACTCCCTACGAGCAGTACTTC	CASSSGGTPYEQYF
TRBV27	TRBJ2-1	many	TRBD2	TGTGCCACCGCGGGAGTCCCCTACAATGAGCAGTTCTTC	CATAGVPYNEQFF
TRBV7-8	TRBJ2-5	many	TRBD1	TGTGCCAGCAGCCTCCCGGGCGTATCACAGGGGGAGACCCAGTACTTC	CASSLPGVSQGETQYF
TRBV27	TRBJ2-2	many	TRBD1	TGTGCCAGCAGTTCTTTTTTTGGGACAGAAAACACCGGGGAGCTGTTTTTT	CASSSFFGTENTGELFF
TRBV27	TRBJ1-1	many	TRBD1	TGTGCCAGCAGAAAGATCCAGGGGGAGAGTACTGAAGCTTTCTTT	CASRKIQGESTEAFF
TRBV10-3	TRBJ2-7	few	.	TGTGCCACCTCCCTAGGGTCCTACGAGCAGTACTTC	CATSLGSYEQYF
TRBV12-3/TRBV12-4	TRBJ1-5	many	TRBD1	TGTGCCAGCAGTCCACGAGAAGGACAGGGGGTTAAACAGCCCCAGCATTTT	CASSPREGQGVKQPQHF
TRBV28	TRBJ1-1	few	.	TGTGCCAGCAACTATTTTCCCTCTCGACCGAACACTGAAGCTTTCTTT	CASNYFPSRPNTEAFF
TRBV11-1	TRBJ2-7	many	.	TGTGCCAGCAGTTTGCAGAATTTAGCCGACGAGCAGTACTTC	CASSLQNLADEQYF
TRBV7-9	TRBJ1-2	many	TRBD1	TGTGCCAGCAGCGACGGACAGGTTCTGGCCTATGGCTACACCTTC	CASSDGQVLAYGYTF
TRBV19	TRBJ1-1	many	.	TGTGCCAGTAGTATATACGTAGGGACTGAAGCTTTCTTT	CASSIYVGTEAFF
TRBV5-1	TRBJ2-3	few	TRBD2	TGCGCCAGCAGCATGCCCGTAGCGGGAAACACAGATACGCAGTATTTT	CASSMPVAGNTDTQYF
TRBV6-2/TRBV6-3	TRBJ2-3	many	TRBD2	TGTGCCAGCAGTCAGGAGGCTAGCGGGAGGACGACAGATACGCAGTATTTT	CASSQEASGRTTDTQYF
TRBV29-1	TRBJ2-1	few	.	TGCAGCGTTGAAGGGGCCATTCGGTGGGGGTACAATGAGCAGTTCTTC	CSVEGAIRWGYNEQFF
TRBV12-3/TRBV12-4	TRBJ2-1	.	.	TGTGCCAGCAGTTTAAGCGGTATGGGTGAGCAGTTCTTC	CASSLSGMGEQFF
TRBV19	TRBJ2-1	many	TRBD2	TGTGCCAGTAGTATCCCCTGGGAGCGGGAGGACTACAATGAGCAGTTCTTC	CASSIPWEREDYNEQFF
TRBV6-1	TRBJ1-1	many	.	TGTGCCAGCAGTGAACTGGACAGCTACACTGAAGCTTTCTTT	CASSELDSYTEAFF
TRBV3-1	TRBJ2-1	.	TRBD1	TGTGCCAGCAGCCAAGATGGGGGACAGGGGAATGAGCAGTTCTTC	CASSQDGGQGNEQFF
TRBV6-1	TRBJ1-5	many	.	TGTGCCAGCAGTCAACGTAGGACAATCCAGCCCCAGCATTTT	CASSQRRTIQPQHF
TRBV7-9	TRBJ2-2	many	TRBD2	TGTGCCAGCAGCACTACTAGCGGGAGGTACACCGGGGAGCTGTTTTTT	CASSTTSGRYTGELFF
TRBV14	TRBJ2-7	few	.	TGTGCCAGCAGCCAAGTTGCCGGGGTCCGCTACGAGCAGTACTTC	CASSQVAGVRYEQYF
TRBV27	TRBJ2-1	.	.	TGTGCCACTAGGTCCCCCCCCTACAATGAGCAGTTCTTC	CATRSPPYNEQFF
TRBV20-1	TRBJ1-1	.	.	TGCAGTGCTAGCGGCAGCTACATGAACACTGAAGCTTTCTTT	CSASGSYMNTEAFF
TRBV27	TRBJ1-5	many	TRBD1	TGTGCCAGCAGTTTGGGACAGGGGGGAAGTCAGCCCCAGCATTTT	CASSLGQGGSQPQHF
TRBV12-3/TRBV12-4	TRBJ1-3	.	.	TGTGCCAGCACTCCCCTGGGGTTCACTCCCTCTGGAAACACCATATATTTT	CASTPLGFTPSGNTIYF
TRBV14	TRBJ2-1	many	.	TGTGCCAGCAGCCAATACAGGAGAAATGAGCAGTTCTTC	CASSQYRRNEQFF
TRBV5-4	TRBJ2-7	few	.	TGTGCCAGCAGCCCGTACTCAGGGGGGGCCAGCGCCTACGAGCAGTACTTC	CASSPYSGGASAYEQYF
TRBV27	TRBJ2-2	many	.	TGTGCCAGCAGAAAGAACACCGGGGAGCTGTTTTTT	CASRKNTGELFF
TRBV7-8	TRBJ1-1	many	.	TGTGCCAGCAGCTTAGCCTGGGCGTCTGAAGCTTTCTTT	CASSLAWASEAFF
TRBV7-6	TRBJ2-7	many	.	TGTGCCAGCAGCTCCCGGGGGACGTTCTACGAGCAGTACTTC	CASSSRGTFYEQYF
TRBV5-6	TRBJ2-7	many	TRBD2	TGTGCCAGCAGCTGGAGTTCCGGACTAGCCTACGAGCAGTACTTC	CASSWSSGLAYEQYF
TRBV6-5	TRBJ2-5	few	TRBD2	TGTGCCAGCAGTGTTCGGACTAGCGGACAAGAGACCCAGTACTTC	CASSVRTSGQETQYF
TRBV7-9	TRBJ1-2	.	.	TGTGCCAGCAGCTTAGCGGGGGGCGCGGGAGGCTACACCTTC	CASSLAGGAGGYTF
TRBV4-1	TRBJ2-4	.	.	TGCGCCAGCAGCCCGCGGGTAGACCAAGCCAAAAACATTCAGTACTTC	CASSPRVDQAKNIQYF
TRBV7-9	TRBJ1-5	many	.	TGTGCCAGCAGCCCAGCACAGGGCAATCAGCCCCAGCATTTT	CASSPAQGNQPQHF
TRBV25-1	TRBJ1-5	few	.	TGTGCCAGCAGTGACCTCGGCCCCAATCAGCCCCAGCATTTT	CASSDLGPNQPQHF
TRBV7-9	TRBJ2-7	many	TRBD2	TGTGCCAGCAGCTCGTATCCGGGACTAGCGTACGAGCAGTACTTC	CASSSYPGLAYEQYF
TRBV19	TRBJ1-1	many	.	TGTGCCAGCTCTTACCCGGACACGAAGGGGACTGAAGCTTTCTTT	CASSYPDTKGTEAFF
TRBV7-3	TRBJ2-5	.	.	TGTGCCAGCAGCTTAGCAGGACTCGCCCAAGAGACCCAGTACTTC	CASSLAGLAQETQYF
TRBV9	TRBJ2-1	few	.	TGTGCCAGCAGCGAAGAAGACAGTTACAATGAGCAGTTCTTC	CASSEEDSYNEQFF